A selection of T cell receptor beta chains follows, all from one sample in a study of control samples from healthy donors and cancer patients. Libraries were prepared by immunoSEQ multiplex PCR; TCRdb keeps only in-frame clonotypes and omits some of them. The repertoire holds around 150,000 clones, around 95% seen once, with around 9.3% in the top ten. Sequencing was carried out using blood. All receptors derive from a woman in her 40s in good health. The CDR3 runs from the conserved cysteine through the conserved F or W. D genes are given only for firm matches. Some rows mark clone size as missing; the rest say once, few, many or name a class of expanded clone.

v_gene: TRBV5-4
d_gene: -
j_gene: TRBJ2-7
abundance: -
CDR3aa: CASSFKTDSYEQYF
CDR3nt: TGTGCCAGCAGCTTCAAGACTGATTCCTACGAGCAGTACTTC

v_gene: TRBV7-8
d_gene: TRBD2
j_gene: TRBJ2-1
abundance: -
CDR3aa: CASSSRLAGGYNEQFF
CDR3nt: TGTGCCAGCAGCTCCAGACTAGCGGGGGGATACAATGAGCAGTTCTTC

v_gene: TRBV2
d_gene: -
j_gene: TRBJ1-1
abundance: -
CDR3aa: CASSLQGGSTEAFF
CDR3nt: TGTGCCAGCAGTCTACAGGGAGGTAGTACTGAAGCTTTCTTT

v_gene: TRBV15
d_gene: -
j_gene: TRBJ2-7
abundance: -
CDR3aa: CATSSLSETYEQYF
CDR3nt: TGTGCCACCAGCAGTTTGAGCGAGACCTACGAGCAGTACTTC

v_gene: TRBV6-2/TRBV6-3
d_gene: -
j_gene: TRBJ1-3
abundance: -
CDR3aa: CASSSEGRSGNTIYF
CDR3nt: TGTGCCAGCAGTTCTGAGGGAAGATCTGGAAACACCATATATTTT

v_gene: TRBV5-1
d_gene: TRBD2
j_gene: TRBJ2-3
abundance: -
CDR3aa: CASSLDSGGDTDTQYF
CDR3nt: TGCGCCAGCAGCTTGGATAGCGGGGGGGACACAGATACGCAGTATTTT

v_gene: TRBV4-3
d_gene: TRBD2
j_gene: TRBJ2-7
abundance: once
CDR3aa: CASSRQRSGGSYEQYF
CDR3nt: TGCGCCAGCAGCCGACAGAGGAGCGGGGGATCCTACGAGCAGTACTTC

v_gene: TRBV4-3
d_gene: -
j_gene: TRBJ1-4
abundance: -
CDR3aa: CASSQRQDQEKLFF
CDR3nt: TGCGCCAGCAGCCAGAGACAGGATCAAGAAAAACTGTTTTTT

v_gene: TRBV19
d_gene: TRBD2
j_gene: TRBJ2-1
abundance: -
CDR3aa: CASSRAGLAYGVEQFF
CDR3nt: TGTGCCAGTAGTAGGGCGGGACTAGCGTACGGTGTGGAGCAGTTCTTC

v_gene: TRBV5-1
d_gene: -
j_gene: TRBJ1-4
abundance: -
CDR3aa: CASSLEPTANEKLFF
CDR3nt: TGCGCCAGCAGCTTGGAACCAACAGCTAATGAAAAACTGTTTTTT

v_gene: TRBV20-1
d_gene: TRBD1
j_gene: TRBJ1-1
abundance: -
CDR3aa: CSASKTGTVNTEAFF
CDR3nt: TGCAGTGCAAGTAAAACCGGGACAGTGAACACTGAAGCTTTCTTT

v_gene: TRBV6-2/TRBV6-3
d_gene: -
j_gene: TRBJ1-1
abundance: once
CDR3aa: CASSRTVSDTEAFF
CDR3nt: TGTGCCAGCAGCCGGACGGTGTCGGACACTGAAGCTTTCTTT

v_gene: TRBV24-1
d_gene: -
j_gene: TRBJ2-3
abundance: once
CDR3aa: CATSGPESTDTQYF
CDR3nt: TGTGCCACCAGTGGTCCAGAAAGCACAGATACGCAGTATTTT

v_gene: TRBV6-5
d_gene: TRBD1
j_gene: TRBJ2-2
abundance: -
CDR3aa: CASRTGSNTGELFF
CDR3nt: TGTGCCAGCAGGACAGGGTCAAACACCGGGGAGCTGTTTTTT

v_gene: TRBV6-6
d_gene: -
j_gene: TRBJ2-5
abundance: once
CDR3aa: CASSYGSGLDQETQYF
CDR3nt: TGTGCCAGCAGCTACGGGTCGGGCCTTGACCAAGAGACCCAGTACTTC

v_gene: TRBV29-1
d_gene: -
j_gene: TRBJ2-2
abundance: -
CDR3aa: CSVGSGRSTGELFF
CDR3nt: TGCAGCGTTGGAAGCGGACGGAGCACCGGGGAGCTGTTTTTT

v_gene: TRBV2
d_gene: -
j_gene: TRBJ2-1
abundance: -
CDR3aa: CASKGGRGNEQFF
CDR3nt: TGTGCCAGCAAAGGGGGGCGGGGGAATGAGCAGTTCTTC

v_gene: TRBV4-3
d_gene: -
j_gene: TRBJ1-5
abundance: -
CDR3aa: CASSQDFWGEQPQHF
CDR3nt: TGCGCCAGCAGCCAAGATTTCTGGGGGGAACAGCCCCAGCATTTT

v_gene: TRBV5-4
d_gene: TRBD1
j_gene: TRBJ1-1
abundance: -
CDR3aa: CASSYQTGVFTEAFF
CDR3nt: TGTGCCAGCAGCTACCAGACAGGGGTTTTTACTGAAGCTTTCTTT

v_gene: TRBV6-5
d_gene: -
j_gene: TRBJ1-1
abundance: -
CDR3aa: CASSYSTGTEAFF
CDR3nt: TGTGCCAGCAGTTACTCGACGGGGACTGAAGCTTTCTTT

v_gene: TRBV7-2
d_gene: -
j_gene: TRBJ2-1
abundance: -
CDR3aa: CASRVSLASDEQFF
CDR3nt: TGTGCCAGCAGAGTTTCTCTAGCGTCTGATGAGCAGTTCTTC

v_gene: TRBV5-4
d_gene: TRBD1
j_gene: TRBJ1-4
abundance: -
CDR3aa: CASTQNQGVGEKLFF
CDR3nt: TGTGCCAGCACCCAGAACCAGGGGGTTGGTGAAAAACTGTTTTTT

v_gene: TRBV6-5
d_gene: -
j_gene: TRBJ1-6
abundance: -
CDR3aa: CASTPAGVTGSPLHF
CDR3nt: TGTGCCAGCACCCCCGCGGGGGTGACTGGTTCACCCCTCCACTTT

v_gene: TRBV12-5
d_gene: -
j_gene: TRBJ1-2
abundance: -
CDR3aa: CASGLGPYGYTF
CDR3nt: TGTGCTAGTGGTTTGGGGCCCTATGGCTACACCTTC

v_gene: TRBV6-6
d_gene: TRBD1
j_gene: TRBJ1-4
abundance: -
CDR3aa: CASSYAQGWEKLFF
CDR3nt: TGTGCCAGCAGTTATGCACAGGGGTGGGAAAAACTGTTTTTT

v_gene: TRBV10-3
d_gene: TRBD1
j_gene: TRBJ1-5
abundance: -
CDR3aa: CAIRGDRHSNQPQHF
CDR3nt: TGTGCCATCAGGGGGGACAGGCATAGCAATCAGCCCCAGCATTTT

v_gene: TRBV10-3
d_gene: -
j_gene: TRBJ2-1
abundance: -
CDR3aa: CALGWGNEQFF
CDR3nt: TGTGCCCTTGGGTGGGGGAATGAGCAGTTCTTC

v_gene: TRBV27
d_gene: -
j_gene: TRBJ1-2
abundance: -
CDR3aa: CASSQTPWYGYTF
CDR3nt: TGTGCCAGCAGCCAAACACCTTGGTATGGCTACACCTTC

v_gene: TRBV11-1
d_gene: -
j_gene: TRBJ2-1
abundance: -
CDR3aa: CASSRTGEQFF
CDR3nt: TGTGCCAGCAGCCGCACAGGGGAGCAGTTCTTC

v_gene: TRBV7-2
d_gene: -
j_gene: TRBJ1-4
abundance: -
CDR3aa: CASSPGSQVNEKLFF
CDR3nt: TGTGCCAGCAGCCCCGGGAGTCAGGTGAATGAAAAACTGTTTTTT

v_gene: TRBV3-1/TRBV3-2
d_gene: -
j_gene: TRBJ2-3
abundance: -
CDR3aa: CASGLTRGTDTQYF
CDR3nt: TGTGCCAGCGGATTAACTAGGGGCACAGATACGCAGTATTTT

v_gene: TRBV28
d_gene: TRBD1
j_gene: TRBJ1-1
abundance: -
CDR3aa: CASRRGQNTEAFF
CDR3nt: TGTGCCAGCCGTAGGGGGCAGAACACTGAAGCTTTCTTT

v_gene: TRBV7-9
d_gene: -
j_gene: TRBJ2-1
abundance: -
CDR3aa: CASSFTTLGSYNEQFF
CDR3nt: TGTGCCAGCAGCTTTACTACTCTCGGCTCCTACAATGAGCAGTTCTTC

v_gene: TRBV2
d_gene: -
j_gene: TRBJ1-1
abundance: -
CDR3aa: CASSNIDSTEAFF
CDR3nt: TGTGCCAGCAGTAATATTGACAGCACTGAAGCTTTCTTT

v_gene: TRBV5-4
d_gene: -
j_gene: TRBJ1-2
abundance: -
CDR3aa: CASSLAGGGYTF
CDR3nt: TGTGCCAGCAGCTTGGCCGGGGGTGGCTACACCTTC

v_gene: TRBV24-1
d_gene: -
j_gene: TRBJ2-1
abundance: -
CDR3aa: CATSDPRHYNEQFF
CDR3nt: TGTGCCACCAGTGATCCACGACACTACAATGAGCAGTTCTTC

v_gene: TRBV19
d_gene: -
j_gene: TRBJ1-2
abundance: -
CDR3aa: CASSTQGSRDYGYTF
CDR3nt: TGTGCCAGTAGTACACAGGGAAGTAGGGACTATGGCTACACCTTC

v_gene: TRBV29-1
d_gene: -
j_gene: TRBJ2-3
abundance: -
CDR3aa: CSVTQGTGYVTQYF
CDR3nt: TGCAGCGTTACCCAGGGAACGGGGTACGTTACGCAGTATTTT

v_gene: TRBV10-3
d_gene: -
j_gene: TRBJ1-2
abundance: -
CDR3aa: CAISDGAYLDYGYTF
CDR3nt: TGTGCCATCAGTGATGGGGCCTATCTGGACTATGGCTACACCTTC

v_gene: TRBV30
d_gene: -
j_gene: TRBJ1-1
abundance: -
CDR3aa: CASTRGGSTEAFF
CDR3nt: TGTGCCTCCACCCGAGGAGGGTCAACTGAAGCTTTCTTT

v_gene: TRBV6-2/TRBV6-3
d_gene: -
j_gene: TRBJ1-6
abundance: -
CDR3aa: CASSLSRQYSPLHF
CDR3nt: TGTGCCAGCAGCCTATCCCGACAGTATTCACCCCTCCACTTT

v_gene: TRBV4-3
d_gene: TRBD2
j_gene: TRBJ2-1
abundance: -
CDR3aa: CASSRGTSGSRYNEQFF
CDR3nt: TGCGCCAGCAGCCGGGGGACTAGCGGGAGCAGGTACAATGAGCAGTTCTTC

v_gene: TRBV5-1
d_gene: -
j_gene: TRBJ2-1
abundance: -
CDR3aa: CASSLGAAHNEQFF
CDR3nt: TGCGCCAGCAGCTTGGGAGCGGCCCACAATGAGCAGTTCTTC

v_gene: TRBV6-6
d_gene: -
j_gene: TRBJ2-3
abundance: -
CDR3aa: CASTRADTQYF
CDR3nt: TGTGCCAGCACCAGAGCAGATACGCAGTATTTT

v_gene: TRBV4-1
d_gene: TRBD2
j_gene: TRBJ2-3
abundance: -
CDR3aa: CASSQMGLAGYYSTDTQYF
CDR3nt: TGCGCCAGCAGCCAAATGGGACTAGCGGGATATTATAGCACAGATACGCAGTATTTT

v_gene: TRBV11-2
d_gene: -
j_gene: TRBJ1-4
abundance: -
CDR3aa: CASSLGSTNEKLFF
CDR3nt: TGTGCCAGCAGCCTCGGATCAACTAATGAAAAACTGTTTTTT

v_gene: TRBV3-1/TRBV3-2
d_gene: -
j_gene: TRBJ2-7
abundance: -
CDR3aa: CASSLAGTTYEQYF
CDR3nt: TGTGCCAGCAGCCTAGCCGGGACAACCTACGAGCAGTACTTC

v_gene: TRBV5-6
d_gene: -
j_gene: TRBJ2-4
abundance: -
CDR3aa: CASSWRDLKNIQYF
CDR3nt: TGTGCCAGCAGCTGGAGGGACCTCAAAAACATTCAGTACTTC

v_gene: TRBV5-1
d_gene: TRBD1
j_gene: TRBJ1-2
abundance: -
CDR3aa: CASSLGSAGGDGYTF
CDR3nt: TGCGCCAGCAGCTTGGGTTCGGCAGGGGGCGACGGCTACACCTTC

v_gene: TRBV5-1
d_gene: TRBD1
j_gene: TRBJ2-1
abundance: -
CDR3aa: CASSPGQGTYNEQFF
CDR3nt: TGCGCCAGCAGCCCCGGACAGGGAACCTACAATGAGCAGTTCTTC

v_gene: TRBV9
d_gene: -
j_gene: TRBJ1-1
abundance: -
CDR3aa: CASSAPGPGYEAFF
CDR3nt: TGTGCCAGCAGCGCCCCGGGTCCGGGGTATGAAGCTTTCTTT